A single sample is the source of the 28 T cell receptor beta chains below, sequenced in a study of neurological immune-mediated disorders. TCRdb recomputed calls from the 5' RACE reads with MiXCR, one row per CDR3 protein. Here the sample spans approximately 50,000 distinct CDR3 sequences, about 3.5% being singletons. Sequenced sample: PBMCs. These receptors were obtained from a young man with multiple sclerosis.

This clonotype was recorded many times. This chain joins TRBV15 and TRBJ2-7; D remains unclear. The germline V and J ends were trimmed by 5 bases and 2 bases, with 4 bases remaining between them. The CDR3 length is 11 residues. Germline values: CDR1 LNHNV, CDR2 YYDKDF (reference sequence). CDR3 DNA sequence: TGTGCCACCAGCGGGACCTACGAGCAGTACTTC. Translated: CATSGTYEQYF.

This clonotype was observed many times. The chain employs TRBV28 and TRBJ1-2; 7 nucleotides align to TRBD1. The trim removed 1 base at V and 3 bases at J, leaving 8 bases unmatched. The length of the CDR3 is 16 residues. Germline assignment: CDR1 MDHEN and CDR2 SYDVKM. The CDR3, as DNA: TGTGCCAGCAGTTTATACTACAGGGGAGGACACTATGGCTACACCTTC. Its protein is CASSLYYRGGHYGYTF.

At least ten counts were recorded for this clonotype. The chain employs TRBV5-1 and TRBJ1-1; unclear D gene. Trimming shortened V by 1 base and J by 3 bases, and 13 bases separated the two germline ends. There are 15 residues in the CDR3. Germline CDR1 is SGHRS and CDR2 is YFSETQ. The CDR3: CASSLSPGPDTEAFF. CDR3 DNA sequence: TGCGCCAGCAGCTTGAGTCCAGGACCGGACACTGAAGCTTTCTTT.

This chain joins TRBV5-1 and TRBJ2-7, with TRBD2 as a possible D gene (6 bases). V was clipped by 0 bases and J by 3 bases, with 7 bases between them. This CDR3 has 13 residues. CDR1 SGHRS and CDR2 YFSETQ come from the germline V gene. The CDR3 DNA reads TGCGCCAGCAGCTTGGAGACTAGCTACGAGCAGTACTTC. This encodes CASSLETSYEQYF.

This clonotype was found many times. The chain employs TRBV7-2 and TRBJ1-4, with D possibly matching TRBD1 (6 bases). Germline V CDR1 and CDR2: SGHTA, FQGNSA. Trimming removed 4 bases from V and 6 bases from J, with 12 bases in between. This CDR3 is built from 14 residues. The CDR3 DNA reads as TGTGCCAGCAGCTCCCCGGGGGCGGATGAAAAACTGTTTTTT. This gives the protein CASSSPGADEKLFF.

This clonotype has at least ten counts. The CDR3 region has the DNA TGCGCCAGCAGCTTGCCCAGCCCTGAGCAGTACTTC. It translates to CASSLPSPEQYF. The genes are TRBV5-1 and TRBJ2-7; D uncertain. CDR3 length: 12 residues. Trimming stripped 1 base from V and 7 bases from J, with 9 bases between. Germline V gives CDR1 SGHRS, CDR2 YFSETQ.

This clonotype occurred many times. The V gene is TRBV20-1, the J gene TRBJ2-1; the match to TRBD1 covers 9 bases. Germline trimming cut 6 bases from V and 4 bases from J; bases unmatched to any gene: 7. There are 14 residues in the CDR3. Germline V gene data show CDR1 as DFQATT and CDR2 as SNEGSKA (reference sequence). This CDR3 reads CSARRTGVYNEQFF. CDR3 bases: TGCAGTGCAAGACGGACAGGGGTGTACAATGAGCAGTTCTTC.

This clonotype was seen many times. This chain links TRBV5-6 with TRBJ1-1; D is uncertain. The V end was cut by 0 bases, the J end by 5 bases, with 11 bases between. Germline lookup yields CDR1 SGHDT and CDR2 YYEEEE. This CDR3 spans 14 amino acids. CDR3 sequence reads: CASSLEPRDTEAFF. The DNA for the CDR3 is TGTGCCAGCAGCTTGGAGCCTCGTGATACTGAAGCTTTCTTT.

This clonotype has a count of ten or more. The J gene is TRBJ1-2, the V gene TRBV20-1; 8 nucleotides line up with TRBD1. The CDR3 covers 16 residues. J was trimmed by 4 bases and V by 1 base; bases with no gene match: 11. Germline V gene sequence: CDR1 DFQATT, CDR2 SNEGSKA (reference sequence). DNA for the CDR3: TGCAGTGCTAGAGTAGGGACAGGCGGCGCTGGCTATGGCTACACCTTC. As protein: CSARVGTGGAGYGYTF.

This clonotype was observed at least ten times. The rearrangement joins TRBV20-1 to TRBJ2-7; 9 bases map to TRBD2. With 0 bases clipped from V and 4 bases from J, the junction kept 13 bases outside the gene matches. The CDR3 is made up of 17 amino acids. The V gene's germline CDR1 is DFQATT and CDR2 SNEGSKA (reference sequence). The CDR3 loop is CSARDLRTSESGYEQYF. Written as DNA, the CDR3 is TGCAGTGCTAGAGATCTTCGGACTAGCGAATCGGGGTACGAGCAGTACTTC.

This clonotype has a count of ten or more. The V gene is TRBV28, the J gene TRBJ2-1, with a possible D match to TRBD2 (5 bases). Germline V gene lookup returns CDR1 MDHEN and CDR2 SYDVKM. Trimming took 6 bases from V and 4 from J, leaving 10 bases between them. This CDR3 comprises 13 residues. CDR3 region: CASSLGGYNEQFF. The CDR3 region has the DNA TGTGCCAGCAGCCTAGGCGGGTACAATGAGCAGTTCTTC.

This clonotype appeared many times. CDR3 coding DNA: TGCAGCGTTGGGGCGAGGGGCAGGGAGGATACGCAGTATTTT. It codes for CSVGARGREDTQYF. This sequence joins TRBV29-1 and TRBJ2-3; D is possibly TRBD1 or TRBD2 (5 bases each). Trimming pared 4 bases from V and 6 bases from J, leaving 17 bases between. CDR1 and CDR2 (germline): SQVTM, ANQGSEA. The CDR3 loop spans 14 amino acids.

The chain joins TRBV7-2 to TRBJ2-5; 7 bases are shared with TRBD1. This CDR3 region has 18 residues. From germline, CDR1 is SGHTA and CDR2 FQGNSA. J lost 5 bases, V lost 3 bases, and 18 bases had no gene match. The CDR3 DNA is TGTGCCAGCAGCTTCAGACAGGGCCGGGGAAAAGTCTACGAGACCCAGTACTTC. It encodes CASSFRQGRGKVYETQYF. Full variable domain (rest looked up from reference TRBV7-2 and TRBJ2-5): GAGVSQSPSNKVTEKGKDVELRCDPISGHTALYWYRQSLGQGLEFLIYFQGNSAPDKSGLPSDRFSAERTGGSVSTLTIQRTQQEDSAVYLCASSFRQGRGKVYETQYFGPGTRLLVL.

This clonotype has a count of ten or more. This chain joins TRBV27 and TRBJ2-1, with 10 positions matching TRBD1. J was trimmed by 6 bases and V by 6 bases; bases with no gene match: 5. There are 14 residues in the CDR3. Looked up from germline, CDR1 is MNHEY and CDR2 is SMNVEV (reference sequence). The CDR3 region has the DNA TGTGCCAGCAGCGAGGGACAGGGGCTCAATGAGCAGTTCTTC. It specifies CASSEGQGLNEQFF.

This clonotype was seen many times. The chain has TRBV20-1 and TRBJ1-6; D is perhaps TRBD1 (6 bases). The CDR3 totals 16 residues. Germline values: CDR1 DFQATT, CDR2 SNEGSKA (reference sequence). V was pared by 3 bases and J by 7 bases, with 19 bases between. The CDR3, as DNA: TGCAGTGCTAGCCAAGGGTCCAGGGGTGTAAATTCACCCCTCCACTTT. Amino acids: CSASQGSRGVNSPLHF.

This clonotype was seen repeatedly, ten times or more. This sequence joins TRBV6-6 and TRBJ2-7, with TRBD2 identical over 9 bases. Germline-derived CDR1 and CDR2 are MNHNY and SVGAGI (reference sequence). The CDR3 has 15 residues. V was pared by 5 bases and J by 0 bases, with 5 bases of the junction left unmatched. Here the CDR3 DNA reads TGTGCCAGCAGTCTCTCTAGCGGGGACTCCTACGAGCAGTACTTC. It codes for CASSLSSGDSYEQYF.

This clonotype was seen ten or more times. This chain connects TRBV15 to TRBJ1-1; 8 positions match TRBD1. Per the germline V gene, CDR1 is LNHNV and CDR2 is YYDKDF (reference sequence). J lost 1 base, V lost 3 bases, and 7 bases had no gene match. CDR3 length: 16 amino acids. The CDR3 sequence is CATSRPAGQENTEAFF. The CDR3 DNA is TGTGCCACCAGCAGGCCGGCGGGACAGGAGAACACTGAAGCTTTCTTT. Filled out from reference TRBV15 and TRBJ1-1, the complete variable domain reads DAMVIQNPRYQVTQFGKPVTLSCSQTLNHNVMYWYQQKSSQAPKLLFHYYDKDFNNEADTPDNFQSRRPNTSFCFLDIRSPGLGDTAMYLCATSRPAGQENTEAFFGQGTRLTVV.

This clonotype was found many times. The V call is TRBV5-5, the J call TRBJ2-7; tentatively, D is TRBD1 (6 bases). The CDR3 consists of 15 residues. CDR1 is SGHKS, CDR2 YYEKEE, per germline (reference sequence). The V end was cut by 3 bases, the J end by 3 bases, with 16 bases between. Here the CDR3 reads CASSYRQDNFYEQYF. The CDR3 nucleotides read TGTGCCAGCAGCTACAGACAGGATAACTTCTACGAGCAGTACTTC.

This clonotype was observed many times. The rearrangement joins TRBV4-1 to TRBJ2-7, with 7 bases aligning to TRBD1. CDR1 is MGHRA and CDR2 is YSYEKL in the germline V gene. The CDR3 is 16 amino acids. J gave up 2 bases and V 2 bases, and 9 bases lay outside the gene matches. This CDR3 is CASSQWPARGPYEQYF. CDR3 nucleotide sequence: TGCGCCAGCAGCCAATGGCCGGCGAGGGGGCCCTACGAGCAGTACTTC.

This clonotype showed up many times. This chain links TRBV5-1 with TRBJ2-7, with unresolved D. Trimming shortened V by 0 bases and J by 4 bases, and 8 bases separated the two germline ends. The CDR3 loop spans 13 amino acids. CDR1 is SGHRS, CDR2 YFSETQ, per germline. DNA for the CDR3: TGCGCCAGCAGCTTGGATCTTGGGTACGAGCAGTACTTC. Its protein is CASSLDLGYEQYF.

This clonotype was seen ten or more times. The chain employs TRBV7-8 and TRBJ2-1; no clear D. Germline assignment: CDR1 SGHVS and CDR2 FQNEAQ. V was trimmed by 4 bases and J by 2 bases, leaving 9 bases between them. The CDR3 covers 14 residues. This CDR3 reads CASSSWATYNEQFF. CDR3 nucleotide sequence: TGTGCCAGCAGCTCTTGGGCTACCTACAATGAGCAGTTCTTC.

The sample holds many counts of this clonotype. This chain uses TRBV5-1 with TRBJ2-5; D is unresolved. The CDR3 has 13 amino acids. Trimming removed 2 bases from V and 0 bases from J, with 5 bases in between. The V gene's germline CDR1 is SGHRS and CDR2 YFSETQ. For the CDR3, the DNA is TGCGCCAGCAGCTTCATGTACCAAGAGACCCAGTACTTC. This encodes CASSFMYQETQYF. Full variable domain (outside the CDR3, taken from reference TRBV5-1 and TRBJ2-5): KAGVTQTPRYLIKTRGQQVTLSCSPISGHRSVSWYQQTPGQGLQFLFEYFSETQRNKGNFPGRFSGRQFSNSRSEMNVSTLELGDSALYLCASSFMYQETQYFGPGTRLLVL.

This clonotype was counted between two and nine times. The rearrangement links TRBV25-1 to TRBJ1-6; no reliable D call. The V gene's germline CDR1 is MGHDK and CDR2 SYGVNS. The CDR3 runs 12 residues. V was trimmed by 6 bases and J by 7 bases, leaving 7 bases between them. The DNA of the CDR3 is TGTGCCAGCAGCATCGTAAATTCACCCCTCCACTTT. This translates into CASSIVNSPLHF. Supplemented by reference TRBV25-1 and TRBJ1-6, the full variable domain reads EADIYQTPRYLVIGTGKKITLECSQTMGHDKMYWYQQDPGMELHLIHYSYGVNSTEKGDLSSESTVSRIRTEHFPLTLESARPSHTSQYLCASSIVNSPLHFGNGTRLTVT.

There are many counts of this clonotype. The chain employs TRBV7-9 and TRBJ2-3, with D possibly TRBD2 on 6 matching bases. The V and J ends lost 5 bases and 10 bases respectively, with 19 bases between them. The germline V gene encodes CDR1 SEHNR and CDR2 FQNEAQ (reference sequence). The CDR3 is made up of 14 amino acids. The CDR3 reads CASSRAGGLPPQYF. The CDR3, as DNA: TGTGCCAGCAGCCGAGCCGGAGGGCTCCCCCCGCAGTATTTT.

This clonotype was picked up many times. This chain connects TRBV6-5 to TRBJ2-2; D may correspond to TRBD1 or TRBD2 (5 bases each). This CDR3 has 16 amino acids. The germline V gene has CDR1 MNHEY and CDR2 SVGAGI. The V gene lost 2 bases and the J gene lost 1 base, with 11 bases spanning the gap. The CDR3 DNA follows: TGTGCCAGCAGTTACGCTCGGGACGGGAACACCGGGGAGCTGTTTTTT. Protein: CASSYARDGNTGELFF.

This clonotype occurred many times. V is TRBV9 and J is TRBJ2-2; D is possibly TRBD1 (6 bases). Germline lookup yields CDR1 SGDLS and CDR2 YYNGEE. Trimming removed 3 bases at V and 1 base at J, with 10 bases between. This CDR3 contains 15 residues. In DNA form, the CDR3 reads TGTGCCAGCAGCGCGGGACATCGGAACACCGGGGAGCTGTTTTTT. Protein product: CASSAGHRNTGELFF.

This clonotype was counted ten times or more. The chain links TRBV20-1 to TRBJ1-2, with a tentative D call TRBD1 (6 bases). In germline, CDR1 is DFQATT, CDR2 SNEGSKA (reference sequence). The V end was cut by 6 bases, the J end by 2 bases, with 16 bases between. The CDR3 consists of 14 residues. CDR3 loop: CSARGGLENYGYTF. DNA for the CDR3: TGCAGTGCACGTGGGGGGCTGGAGAACTATGGCTACACCTTC.

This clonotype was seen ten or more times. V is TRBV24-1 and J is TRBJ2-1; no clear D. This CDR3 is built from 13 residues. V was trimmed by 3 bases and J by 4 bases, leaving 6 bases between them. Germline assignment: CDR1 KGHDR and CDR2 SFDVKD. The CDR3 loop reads CATSDALYNEQFF. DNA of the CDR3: TGTGCCACCAGTGATGCATTGTACAATGAGCAGTTCTTC.